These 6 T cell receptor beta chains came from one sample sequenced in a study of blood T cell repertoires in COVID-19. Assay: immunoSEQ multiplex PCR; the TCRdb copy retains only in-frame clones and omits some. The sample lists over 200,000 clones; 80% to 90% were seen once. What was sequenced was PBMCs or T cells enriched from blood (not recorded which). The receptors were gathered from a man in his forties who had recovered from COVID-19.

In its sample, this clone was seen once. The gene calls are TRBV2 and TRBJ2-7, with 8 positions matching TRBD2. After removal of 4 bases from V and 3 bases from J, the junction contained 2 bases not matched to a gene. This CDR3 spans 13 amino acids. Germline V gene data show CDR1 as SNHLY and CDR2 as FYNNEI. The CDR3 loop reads CASSVREGYEQYF. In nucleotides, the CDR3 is TGTGCCAGCAGTGTCCGGGAGGGCTACGAGCAGTACTTC.

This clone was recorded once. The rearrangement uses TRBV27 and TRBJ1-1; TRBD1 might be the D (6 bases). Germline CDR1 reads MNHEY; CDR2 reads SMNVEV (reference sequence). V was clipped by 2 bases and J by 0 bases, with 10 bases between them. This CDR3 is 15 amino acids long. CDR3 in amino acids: CASSLGTLMNTEAFF. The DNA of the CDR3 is TGTGCCAGCAGTTTAGGGACACTAATGAACACTGAAGCTTTCTTT.

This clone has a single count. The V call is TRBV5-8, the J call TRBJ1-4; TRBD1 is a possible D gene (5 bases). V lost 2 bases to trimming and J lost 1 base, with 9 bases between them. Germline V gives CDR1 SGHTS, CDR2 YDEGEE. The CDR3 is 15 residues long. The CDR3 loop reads CASSFQGLTNEKLFF. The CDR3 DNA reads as TGTGCCAGCAGCTTCCAGGGATTAACTAATGAAAAACTGTTTTTT.

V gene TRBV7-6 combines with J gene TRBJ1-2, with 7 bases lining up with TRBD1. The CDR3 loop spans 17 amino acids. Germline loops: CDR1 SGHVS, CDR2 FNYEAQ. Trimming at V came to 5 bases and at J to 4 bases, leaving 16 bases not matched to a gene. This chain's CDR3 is CASSPRPGQRNIYGYTF. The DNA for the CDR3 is TGTGCCAGCAGCCCTCGACCGGGACAGAGGAATATCTATGGCTACACCTTC.

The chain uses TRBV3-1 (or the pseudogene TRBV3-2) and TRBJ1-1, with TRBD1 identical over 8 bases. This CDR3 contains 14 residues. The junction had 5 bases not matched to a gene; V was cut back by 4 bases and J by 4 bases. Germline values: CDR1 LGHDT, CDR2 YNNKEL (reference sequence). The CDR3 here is CASSRNDRGTEAFF. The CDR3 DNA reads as TGTGCCAGCAGCCGGAACGACAGGGGCACTGAAGCTTTCTTT.

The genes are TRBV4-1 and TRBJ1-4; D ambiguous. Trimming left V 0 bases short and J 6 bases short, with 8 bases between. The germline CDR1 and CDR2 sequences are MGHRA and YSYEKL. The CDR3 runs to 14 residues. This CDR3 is CASSQDLQDEKLFF. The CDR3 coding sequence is TGCGCCAGCAGCCAAGATTTACAAGATGAAAAACTGTTTTTT.